One and the same sample provided the 25 T cell receptor beta chains below, sequenced in a study of spatial heterogeneity in lung cancer. Time point meaning: sample taken at primary tumor resection. Frozen PBMC, nontumor lung or tumor provided whole RNA, which was sequenced unsorted. TCRdb reprocessed the 5' RACE reads via MiXCR and lists one record per CDR3 protein. The data contain around 60,000 distinct CDR3 sequences, around 8.2% of them singletons. The sequences come from PBMCs, collected at surgery. The receptors originated from a female donor with early-stage non-small cell lung cancer.

By its share, this clonotype is medium-sized. J is TRBJ1-5 and V is TRBV6-5; the match to TRBD1 covers 7 bases. This CDR3 is 15 amino acids long. Germline V gene lookup returns CDR1 MNHEY and CDR2 SVGAGI. After removal of 6 bases from V and 2 bases from J, the junction contained 7 bases not matched to a gene. DNA for the CDR3: TGTGCCAGCAGGTCGACAGGGCCCGGCAATCAGCCCCAGCATTTT. The encoded protein is CASRSTGPGNQPQHF.

The V and J genes are TRBV6-1 and TRBJ1-5; D not certain. The germline V and J ends were trimmed by 7 bases and 5 bases, with 18 bases remaining between them. Germline V gene lookup returns CDR1 MNHNS and CDR2 SASEGT. The CDR3 is 15 residues long. The CDR3 sequence: CASIPMEGWDQPQHF. CDR3 bases: TGTGCCAGCATCCCGATGGAGGGATGGGATCAGCCCCAGCATTTT.

This clonotype came up many times. This chain joins TRBV20-1 and TRBJ1-3; D uncertain. The CDR3 runs 13 residues. V was trimmed by 6 bases and J by 4 bases, leaving 13 bases between them. The germline V gene has CDR1 DFQATT and CDR2 SNEGSKA (reference sequence). The CDR3: CSAPGERGNTIYF. Written as DNA, the CDR3 is TGCAGTGCGCCCGGGGAGAGAGGAAACACCATATATTTT.

This clonotype turned up a few times. V usage is TRBV20-1 and J usage is TRBJ1-4; D ambiguous. The CDR3 has 14 residues. Per the germline V gene, CDR1 is DFQATT and CDR2 is SNEGSKA (reference sequence). With 4 bases removed from V and 7 bases from J, the gap between germline ends came to 16 bases. The CDR3 protein is CSAIPQVVGEKLFF. The CDR3 coding sequence is TGCAGTGCTATACCTCAGGTTGTAGGTGAAAAACTGTTTTTT.

This clonotype was seen at least ten times. The genes are TRBV7-9 and TRBJ1-1; perhaps TRBD1 as D (5 bases). The CDR3 has 15 residues. Germline-derived CDR1 and CDR2 are SEHNR and FQNEAQ (reference sequence). V lost 5 bases and J 2 bases, leaving 15 bases between the germline ends. In nucleotides, the CDR3 is TGTGCCAGCAGCGGGGACCGGGACGCCAACACTGAAGCTTTCTTT. This sequence encodes CASSGDRDANTEAFF.

This clonotype was counted a few times. The V and J genes are TRBV5-1 and TRBJ1-1; TRBD1 matches 9 bases. The CDR3 runs 14 residues. J was trimmed by 3 bases and V by 4 bases; bases with no gene match: 4. Germline loops: CDR1 SGHRS, CDR2 YFSETQ. The CDR3 region has the DNA TGCGCCAGCAGCGCCCGGGACAGGGACACTGAAGCTTTCTTT. Translating it yields CASSARDRDTEAFF. The whole variable domain, remainder taken from reference TRBV5-1 and TRBJ1-1, is KAGVTQTPRYLIKTRGQQVTLSCSPISGHRSVSWYQQTPGQGLQFLFEYFSETQRNKGNFPGRFSGRQFSNSRSEMNVSTLELGDSALYLCASSARDRDTEAFFGQGTRLTVV.

This clonotype was picked up a small number of times. The chain links TRBV6-1 to TRBJ2-4; TRBD1 matches 8 bases. This CDR3 comprises 14 residues. CDR1 and CDR2 from the germline V gene are MNHNS and SASEGT. V lost 6 bases to trimming and J lost 3 bases; unmatched junction nucleotides: 4. Here the CDR3 DNA reads TGTGCCAGCAGGCTGGACAGGGTCAAAAACATTCAGTACTTC. Encoded protein: CASRLDRVKNIQYF.

The chain uses TRBV5-1 and TRBJ2-5, with D perhaps being TRBD1 or TRBD2 (6 bases each). The CDR3 contains 14 residues. Trimming took off 0 bases at V and 4 bases at J, with 10 bases between the two ends. The germline gives CDR1 SGHRS, CDR2 YFSETQ. The DNA of the CDR3 is TGCGCCAGCAGCTTGGTCGGGGGCCTAGAGACCCAGTACTTC. Its protein product is CASSLVGGLETQYF.

Ten or more counts support this clonotype. CDR3 DNA: TGTGCCAGCAGTCGCCTAGGAGGGGTCCTTTCGAATGAGCAGTTCTTC. Amino acids: CASSRLGGVLSNEQFF. The chain employs TRBV6-6 and TRBJ2-1; maybe TRBD2 (6 bases). The CDR3 runs to 16 residues. The V gene lost 5 bases and the J gene lost 7 bases, with 21 bases spanning the gap. In germline, CDR1 is MNHNY, CDR2 SVGAGI (reference sequence).

V and J are TRBV5-4 and TRBJ1-2; 8 nucleotides line up with TRBD1. The CDR3 runs to 15 residues. Germline CDR1 is SGHNT and CDR2 is YYREEE (reference sequence). Unmatched junction bases numbered 6, after V lost 1 base and J lost 4 bases. The CDR3 bases are TGTGCCAGCAGCTTGCCGGGACAGGCATCCTATGGCTACACCTTC. Translated, it gives CASSLPGQASYGYTF. The full variable domain, in which reference TRBV5-4 and TRBJ1-2 provide the parts outside the CDR3, is ETGVTQSPTHLIKTRGQQVTLRCSSQSGHNTVSWYQQALGQGPQFIFQYYREEENGRGNFPPRFSGLQFPNYSSELNVNALELDDSALYLCASSLPGQASYGYTFGSGTRLTVV.

This clonotype came up many times. The chain employs TRBV7-9 and TRBJ1-5, with a weak D call TRBD1 (6 bases). Germline CDR1 SEHNR, CDR2 FQNEAQ (reference sequence). This CDR3 has 14 residues. Trimming stripped 5 bases from V and 6 bases from J, with 14 bases between. This CDR3 reads CASSVTGNSQPQHF. In DNA, the CDR3 is TGTGCCAGCAGCGTGACAGGTAACTCTCAGCCCCAGCATTTT.

This clonotype was observed many times. The chain combines TRBV7-9 with TRBJ1-3; unclear D gene. CDR1 and CDR2 from the germline V gene are SEHNR and FQNEAQ (reference sequence). This CDR3 has 15 residues. Trimming cost V 5 bases and J 0 bases, with 11 bases left between them. Here the CDR3 DNA reads TGTGCCAGCAGCCGGACGCCCAGCTCTGGAAACACCATATATTTT. Its translation is CASSRTPSSGNTIYF.

This clonotype has only a few counts. This chain connects TRBV13 to TRBJ2-5; the D gene is possibly TRBD2 (6 bases). The germline V gene encodes CDR1 PRHDT and CDR2 FYEKMQ (reference sequence). Between the trimmed V and J ends, which lost 0 bases and 5 bases, there was a span of 16 bases. This CDR3 contains 16 residues. The CDR3 protein is CASSLGGGSRLETQYF. CDR3 sequence (DNA): TGTGCCAGCAGCTTAGGCGGGGGTTCCCGACTGGAGACCCAGTACTTC. The full variable domain, completed using reference TRBV13 and TRBJ2-5, is AAGVIQSPRHLIKEKRETATLKCYPIPRHDTVYWYQQGPGQDPQFLISFYEKMQSDKGSIPDRFSAQQFSDYHSELNMSSLELGDSALYFCASSLGGGSRLETQYFGPGTRLLVL.

V and J are TRBV9 and TRBJ2-2; 7 positions match TRBD1. The length of the CDR3 is 15 residues. Germline CDR1 and CDR2: SGDLS and YYNGEE. The ends lost 4 bases at V and 4 bases at J; junction bases unmatched: 7. In DNA, the CDR3 is TGTGCCAGCAGCCCCGGACAGGTTCTCACCGGGGAGCTGTTTTTT. Protein: CASSPGQVLTGELFF. Complete variable domain (other parts from reference TRBV9 and TRBJ2-2): DSGVTQTPKHLITATGQRVTLRCSPRSGDLSVYWYQQSLDQGLQFLIQYYNGEERAKGNILERFSAQQFPDLHSELNLSSLELGDSALYFCASSPGQVLTGELFFGEGSRLTVL.

Notes on this clonotype: Its ends do not fully match the called genes, so a read error is possible. The V call is TRBV6-6, the J call TRBJ2-1; TRBD1 agrees at 7 bases. This CDR3 is built from 14 residues. Germline values: CDR1 MNHNY, CDR2 SVGAGI (reference sequence). In nucleotides, the CDR3 is TGTGCCAGCAGTTATCCAAACCAGGGGGTGGTAAAGCTCTTC. It codes for CASSYPNQGVVKLF.

This clonotype has a handful of counts. The CDR3 sequence is CASSRQGGAKELFF. The DNA for the CDR3 is TGTGCCAGCAGCAGACAGGGGGGAGCCAAGGAGCTGTTTTTT. The rearrangement links TRBV27 to TRBJ2-2, with 9 bases fitting TRBD1. Germline V gene sequence: CDR1 MNHEY, CDR2 SMNVEV (reference sequence). CDR3 length equals 14 residues. With V trimmed by 6 bases and J by 10 bases, 9 bases remained unmatched.

At least ten counts were recorded for this clonotype. The gene calls are TRBV19 and TRBJ2-5; 9 bases map to TRBD2. CDR3 length: 15 residues. Per the germline V gene, CDR1 is LNHDA and CDR2 is SQIVND (reference sequence). V lost 3 bases, J lost 4 bases, and 6 bases stayed unmatched. CDR3 sequence reads: CASSMPSGTGETQYF. CDR3 sequence (DNA): TGTGCCAGTAGTATGCCTAGCGGGACGGGAGAGACCCAGTACTTC.

This clonotype appeared a few times. CDR3 protein: CATSDSFGKQGYEQYF. The CDR3 DNA reads TGTGCCACCAGTGATTCTTTCGGGAAACAGGGCTACGAGCAGTACTTC. V is TRBV24-1 and J is TRBJ2-7, with D perhaps matching TRBD1 (6 bases). This CDR3 is built from 16 residues. Germline CDR1 is KGHDR and CDR2 is SFDVKD. Trimming shortened V by 2 bases and J by 3 bases, and 16 bases separated the two germline ends.

This clonotype was recorded at least ten times. The CDR3, as DNA: TGTGCCAGCAGCCAAGCACACACTGCCCAGCCCCAGCATTTT. Amino acid sequence: CASSQAHTAQPQHF. J is TRBJ1-5 and V is TRBV3-1; no definite D call. Germline V CDR1 and CDR2: LGHDT, YNNKEL (reference sequence). V was shortened by 1 base and J by 7 bases, with 11 bases between the two germline ends. This CDR3 region has 14 residues.

The table lists this clonotype with many counts. This sequence joins TRBV7-9 and TRBJ2-1; perhaps TRBD2 as D (6 bases). V lost 4 bases to trimming and J lost 5 bases, with 12 bases between them. Germline V gene lookup returns CDR1 SEHNR and CDR2 FQNEAQ (reference sequence). There are 14 residues in the CDR3. For the CDR3, the DNA is TGTGCCAGCAGCTCGGGGGTCCGGGACAATGAGCAGTTCTTC. Protein product: CASSSGVRDNEQFF.

This clonotype occurred a few times. In DNA, the CDR3 is TGCGCCAGCAGGGATGACAGGGGGAGAACATCTAGCACAGATACGCAGTATTTT. Its translation is CASRDDRGRTSSTDTQYF. This chain joins TRBV5-1 and TRBJ2-3; 9 bases align to TRBD1. Germline loops: CDR1 SGHRS, CDR2 YFSETQ. The trim removed 5 bases at V and 0 bases at J, leaving 13 bases unmatched. There are 18 residues in the CDR3.

This clonotype occurred a few times. The J gene is TRBJ1-1, the V gene TRBV6-1, with TRBD1 as a possible D gene (5 bases). The ends were cut back, 11 bases at V and 8 bases at J, with 15 bases in the middle. Germline-derived CDR1 and CDR2 are MNHNS and SASEGT. CDR3 length equals 11 residues. CDR3 protein: CAGGRANEAFF. CDR3 nucleotides: TGTGCCGGGGGAAGGGCGAACGAAGCTTTCTTT.

The chain combines TRBV6-1 with TRBJ1-2; 11 bases align to TRBD1. The CDR3 is 15 amino acids. V lost 5 bases, J lost 4 bases, and 6 bases stayed unmatched. Germline V gene lookup returns CDR1 MNHNS and CDR2 SASEGT. CDR3 bases: TGTGCCAGCAGTCTCCGGGACAGGGGGTTCTATGGCTACACCTTC. Its protein product is CASSLRDRGFYGYTF.

This clonotype was detected only a few times. The rearrangement links TRBV7-2 to TRBJ2-2, with unresolved D. The CDR3 is 12 residues long. V lost 3 bases, J lost 4 bases, and 3 bases lay in between. CDR1 is SGHTA, CDR2 FQGNSA, per germline. CDR3 sequence reads: CASSFGTGELFF. CDR3 nucleotides: TGTGCCAGCAGCTTCGGCACCGGGGAGCTGTTTTTT.

This clonotype was recorded many times. The chain couples TRBV15 to TRBJ2-3; D is unclear. Germline CDR1 LNHNV, CDR2 YYDKDF (reference sequence). V was cut by 0 bases and J by 5 bases, with 3 bases left in between. CDR3 length: 12 amino acids. CDR3 coding DNA: TGTGCCACCAGCAGAGATCAAGATACGCAGTATTTT. Protein sequence: CATSRDQDTQYF.